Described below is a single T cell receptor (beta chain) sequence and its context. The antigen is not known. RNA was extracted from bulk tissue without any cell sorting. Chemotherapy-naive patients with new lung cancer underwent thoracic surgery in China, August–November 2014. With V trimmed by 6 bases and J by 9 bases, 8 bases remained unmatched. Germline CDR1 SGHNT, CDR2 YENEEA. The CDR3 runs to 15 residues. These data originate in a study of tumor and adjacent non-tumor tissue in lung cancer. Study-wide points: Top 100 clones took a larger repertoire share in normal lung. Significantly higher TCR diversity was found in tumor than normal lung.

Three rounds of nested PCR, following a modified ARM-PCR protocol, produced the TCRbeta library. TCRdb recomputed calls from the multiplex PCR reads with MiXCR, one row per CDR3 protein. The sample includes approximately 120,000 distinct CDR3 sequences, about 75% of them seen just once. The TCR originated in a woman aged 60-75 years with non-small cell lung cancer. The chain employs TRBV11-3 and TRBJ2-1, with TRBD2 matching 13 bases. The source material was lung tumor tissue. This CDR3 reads CASSIGTSGNVEQFF. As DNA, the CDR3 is TGTGCCAGCAGTATCGGGACTAGCGGGAATGTTGAGCAGTTCTTC.